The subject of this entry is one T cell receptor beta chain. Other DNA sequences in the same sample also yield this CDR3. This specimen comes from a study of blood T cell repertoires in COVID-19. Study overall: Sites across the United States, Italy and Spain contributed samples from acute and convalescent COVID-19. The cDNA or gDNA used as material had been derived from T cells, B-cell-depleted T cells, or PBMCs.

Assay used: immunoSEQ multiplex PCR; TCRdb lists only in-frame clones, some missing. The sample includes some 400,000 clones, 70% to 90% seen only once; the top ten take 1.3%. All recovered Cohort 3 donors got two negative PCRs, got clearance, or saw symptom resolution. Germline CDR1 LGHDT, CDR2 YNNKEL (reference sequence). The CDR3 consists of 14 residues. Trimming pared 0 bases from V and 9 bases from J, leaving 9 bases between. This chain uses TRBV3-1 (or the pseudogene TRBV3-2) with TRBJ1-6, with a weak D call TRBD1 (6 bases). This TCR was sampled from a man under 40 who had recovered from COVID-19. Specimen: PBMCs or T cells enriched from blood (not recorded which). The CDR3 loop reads CASSQETGISPLHF. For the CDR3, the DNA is TGTGCCAGCAGCCAAGAAACAGGGATTTCACCCCTCCACTTT.